The next 24 T cell receptor beta chains were all read from a single sample in a study of T cell responses to AZD1222 COVID-19 vaccine. Measured with immunoSEQ multiplex PCR; TCRdb has only the in-frame clones, and not every one. The sample has approximately 190,000 clones, approximately 93% seen once. The input for sequencing was peripheral blood, taken 28 days after the second AZD1222 dose. The receptors stem from an adult who received the AZD1222 COVID-19 vaccine.

The count of this clone is one. This chain joins TRBV5-1 and TRBJ2-1; TRBD2 aligns across 9 bases. The germline V gene has CDR1 SGHRS and CDR2 YFSETQ. The V gene end was trimmed by 8 bases and the J gene end by 3 bases; junction bases not matched to a gene: 6. The CDR3 consists of 14 residues. The CDR3 coding sequence is TGCGCCAGTTGTAGCGGGGGCCTCTACAATGAGCAGTTCTTC. Translation gives CASCSGGLYNEQFF.

The chain is built from TRBV9 and TRBJ1-1, with 8 nucleotides matching TRBD1. The germline gives CDR1 SGDLS, CDR2 YYNGEE. The CDR3 is 15 residues long. The trim removed 0 bases at V and 7 bases at J, leaving 8 bases unmatched. CDR3 sequence reads: CASSVEVRGQDEAFF. CDR3 DNA sequence: TGTGCCAGCAGCGTAGAGGTCAGGGGGCAGGATGAAGCTTTCTTT.

The chain has TRBV29-1 and TRBJ2-1, with D tentatively TRBD2 (7 bases). In germline, CDR1 is SQVTM, CDR2 ANQGSEA. The CDR3 is made up of 13 amino acids. Trimming cost V 7 bases and J 12 bases, with 22 bases left between them. The CDR3 here is CSASNREGSGQFF. Written as DNA, the CDR3 is TGCAGCGCTTCTAACAGGGAGGGAAGTGGGCAGTTCTTC.

This clone was found once. The rearrangement links TRBV4-1 to TRBJ1-5, with 8 bases fitting TRBD1. CDR3 size: 14 residues. Germline CDR1 and CDR2: MGHRA and YSYEKL. The junction had 3 bases not matched to a gene; V was cut back by 1 base and J by 7 bases. In DNA, the CDR3 is TGCGCCAGCAGCCAAGCACAGGGGGTGCAGCCCCAGCATTTT. This codes for CASSQAQGVQPQHF.

This sequence joins TRBV11-2 and TRBJ1-6; D is undetermined. The CDR3 contains 13 residues. In germline, CDR1 is SGHAT, CDR2 FQNNGV. The ends were cut back, 2 bases at V and 6 bases at J, with 5 bases in the middle. CDR3 sequence (DNA): TGTGCCAGCAGCTTACGGTCTAATTCACCCCTCCACTTT. It is translated as CASSLRSNSPLHF.

The genes are TRBV27 and TRBJ1-2; 7 bases agree with TRBD1. The CDR3 length is 15 residues. J gave up 7 bases and V 2 bases, and 10 bases lay outside the gene matches. Germline lookup yields CDR1 MNHEY and CDR2 SMNVEV (reference sequence). The CDR3 sequence: CASSLSLTGLVGYTF. CDR3 DNA: TGTGCCAGCAGTTTAAGTTTGACAGGGTTAGTTGGCTACACCTTC.

The CDR3 bases are TGTGCCAGCAGCCGCCTAGCGGGGGGAACCACCTACGAGCAGTACTTC. Its protein product is CASSRLAGGTTYEQYF. The chain links TRBV3-1 (or the pseudogene TRBV3-2) to TRBJ2-7; 11 bases are a match to TRBD2. V gave up 4 bases and J gave up 2 bases; unmatched junction bases: 7. The CDR3 has 16 residues. CDR1 is LGHDT, CDR2 YNNKEL, per germline (reference sequence).

The rearrangement links TRBV2 to TRBJ1-1, with a tentative D call TRBD1 (6 bases). The V gene's germline CDR1 is SNHLY and CDR2 FYNNEI. This CDR3 region has 13 residues. V lost 6 bases to trimming and J lost 0 bases, with 8 bases between them. CDR3 amino acids: CASSGGLNTEAFF. The CDR3 DNA follows: TGTGCCAGCAGCGGGGGCCTGAACACTGAAGCTTTCTTT. The full variable domain, with the rest looked up from reference TRBV2 and TRBJ1-1, is EPEVTQTPSHQVTQMGQEVILRCVPISNHLYFYWYRQILGQKVEFLVSFYNNEISEKSEIFDDQFSVERPDGSNFTLKIRSTKLEDSAMYFCASSGGLNTEAFFGQGTRLTVV.

The rearrangement links TRBV4-1 to TRBJ1-6; the D is unclear. Trimming shortened V by 4 bases and J by 7 bases, and 14 bases separated the two germline ends. The CDR3 consists of 15 residues. Germline V CDR1 and CDR2: MGHRA, YSYEKL. CDR3 in DNA: TGCGCCAGCAGCCCTACCCAAAGCCGCAATTCACCCCTCCACTTT. It specifies CASSPTQSRNSPLHF.

The chain is built from TRBV29-1 and TRBJ1-1; no definite D call. There are 11 residues in the CDR3. CDR1 and CDR2 (germline): SQVTM, ANQGSEA. V was cut by 8 bases and J by 11 bases, with 18 bases left in between. CDR3 sequence (DNA): TGCAGCCATACAACCGGGCCCGGGGCTTTCTTT. It is translated as CSHTTGPGAFF.

This CDR3 reads CASSAGTAALPQHF. The CDR3 DNA is TGTGCCAGTAGTGCCGGGACAGCCGCACTTCCCCAGCATTTT. This chain joins TRBV19 and TRBJ1-5; the match to TRBD1 covers 7 bases. V lost 5 bases, J lost 10 bases, and 11 bases stayed unmatched. The CDR3 extends over 14 amino acids. Germline V gene data show CDR1 as LNHDA and CDR2 as SQIVND (reference sequence).

J is TRBJ2-1 and V is TRBV2; 7 bases agree with TRBD1. The CDR3 totals 14 residues. Germline V lookup: CDR1 SNHLY, CDR2 FYNNEI. Trimming at V came to 4 bases and at J to 6 bases, leaving 6 bases not matched to a gene. Here the CDR3 DNA reads TGTGCCAGCAGTGGCAGGGGGTTCCTCAATGAGCAGTTCTTC. Protein: CASSGRGFLNEQFF.

The chain joins TRBV10-3 to TRBJ2-5; 9 positions match TRBD1. CDR1 is ENHRY, CDR2 SYGVKD, per germline. The CDR3 consists of 14 residues. With 3 bases clipped from V and 4 bases from J, the junction kept 3 bases outside the gene matches. The CDR3 reads CAISDTGGGETQYF. CDR3 DNA sequence: TGTGCCATCAGTGACACAGGGGGCGGAGAGACCCAGTACTTC.

This clone came up once. The gene calls are TRBV20-1 and TRBJ2-7; either TRBD1 or TRBD2 may fit D (6 bases each). The CDR3 spans 14 residues. Trimming took off 3 bases at V and 7 bases at J, with 19 bases between the two ends. The germline CDR1 and CDR2 sequences are DFQATT and SNEGSKA (reference sequence). The CDR3 here is CSASLRGAGLEQYF. The CDR3 DNA follows: TGCAGTGCTAGTCTGAGGGGGGCGGGTTTGGAGCAGTACTTC.

The chain links TRBV5-1 to TRBJ1-3; 7 bases line up with TRBD1. The CDR3 totals 14 residues. Germline CDR1 reads SGHRS; CDR2 reads YFSETQ. Trimming removed 4 bases from V and 4 bases from J; junction bases left unmatched: 5. Here the CDR3 DNA reads TGCGCCAGCAGCGAGCCGACAGGGGGAAACACCATATATTTT. Its translation: CASSEPTGGNTIYF.

The chain links TRBV12-5 to TRBJ1-5, with 8 bases aligning to TRBD1. This CDR3 comprises 16 residues. The germline gives CDR1 LGHNT, CDR2 FRNRAP. Unmatched junction bases numbered 11, after V lost 6 bases and J lost 4 bases. CDR3 DNA: TGTGCTAGTGGCGCAACCCAGGGGGCTGGAAATCAGCCCCAGCATTTT. It is translated as CASGATQGAGNQPQHF.

The chain carries TRBV3-1 (or the pseudogene TRBV3-2) and TRBJ1-3; D possibly corresponds to TRBD1 (5 bases). This CDR3 is 13 amino acids long. Trimming pared 10 bases from V and 0 bases from J, leaving 10 bases between. Germline CDR1 is LGHDT and CDR2 is YNNKEL (reference sequence). The CDR3 spells CATGLYSGNTIYF. As DNA, the CDR3 is TGTGCCACGGGACTTTACTCTGGAAACACCATATATTTT.

This rearrangement joins TRBV27 to TRBJ2-2; the D gene is possibly TRBD1 (5 bases). The germline gives CDR1 MNHEY, CDR2 SMNVEV (reference sequence). Trimming shortened V by 5 bases and J by 3 bases, and 10 bases separated the two germline ends. CDR3 size: 14 residues. The CDR3 DNA sequence: TGTGCCAGCAGTCTGGGCAGGGACACCGGGGAGCTGTTTTTT. Encoded protein: CASSLGRDTGELFF.

This chain joins TRBV28 and TRBJ1-2; tentatively, D is TRBD1 (6 bases). The CDR3 is 16 amino acids. The germline V gene encodes CDR1 MDHEN and CDR2 SYDVKM. V was shortened by 3 bases and J by 4 bases, with 18 bases between the two germline ends. For the CDR3, the DNA is TGTGCCAGCAGTTTGAGTTTTGACAGGTGGGTCTATGGCTACACCTTC. Its protein is CASSLSFDRWVYGYTF.

This chain joins TRBV19 and TRBJ1-6; D is ambiguous. Trimming removed 2 bases at V and 0 bases at J, with 8 bases between. This CDR3 comprises 16 residues. CDR1 is LNHDA, CDR2 SQIVND, per germline (reference sequence). The CDR3 nucleotides are TGTGCCAGTAGTATAACCGGCAGCTCCTATAATTCACCCCTCCACTTT. Its protein is CASSITGSSYNSPLHF.

The genes are TRBV2 and TRBJ1-6, with D perhaps TRBD1 (5 bases). The germline V gene has CDR1 SNHLY and CDR2 FYNNEI. The CDR3 length is 15 residues. Trimming removed 4 bases from V and 4 bases from J, with 11 bases in between. The CDR3 is CASSAPGVYNSPLHF. DNA for the CDR3: TGTGCCAGCAGTGCCCCGGGGGTTTATAATTCACCCCTCCACTTT. Full variable domain (outside the CDR3, taken from reference TRBV2 and TRBJ1-6): EPEVTQTPSHQVTQMGQEVILRCVPISNHLYFYWYRQILGQKVEFLVSFYNNEISEKSEIFDDQFSVERPDGSNFTLKIRSTKLEDSAMYFCASSAPGVYNSPLHFGNGTRLTVT.

The gene calls are TRBV7-9 and TRBJ2-7, with D uncertain. The V gene lost 4 bases and the J gene lost 7 bases, with 14 bases spanning the gap. Germline assignment: CDR1 SEHNR and CDR2 FQNEAQ (reference sequence). The CDR3 has 13 residues. The CDR3 spells CASSSRTHSEQYF. The DNA for the CDR3 is TGTGCCAGCAGCTCACGGACCCACTCAGAGCAGTACTTC.

A note on this clone: The sample holds other DNA sequences that translate to the same CDR3. The chain recombines TRBV19 with TRBJ1-5, with D perhaps matching TRBD1 (5 bases). Germline loops: CDR1 LNHDA, CDR2 SQIVND (reference sequence). Trimming took 6 bases from V and 3 from J, leaving 9 bases between them. There are 13 residues in the CDR3. CDR3 in amino acids: CASSPGLNQPQHF. CDR3 in DNA: TGTGCCAGTAGCCCGGGACTCAATCAGCCCCAGCATTTT.

The chain combines TRBV5-1 with TRBJ2-1, with D unclear. Germline CDR1 SGHRS, CDR2 YFSETQ. The CDR3 is 11 residues long. Trimming took 5 bases from V and 5 from J, leaving 5 bases between them. CDR3 bases: TGCGCCAGCAGATCCGACAATGAGCAGTTCTTC. This translates into CASRSDNEQFF. Full variable domain (rest looked up from reference TRBV5-1 and TRBJ2-1): KAGVTQTPRYLIKTRGQQVTLSCSPISGHRSVSWYQQTPGQGLQFLFEYFSETQRNKGNFPGRFSGRQFSNSRSEMNVSTLELGDSALYLCASRSDNEQFFGPGTRLTVL.